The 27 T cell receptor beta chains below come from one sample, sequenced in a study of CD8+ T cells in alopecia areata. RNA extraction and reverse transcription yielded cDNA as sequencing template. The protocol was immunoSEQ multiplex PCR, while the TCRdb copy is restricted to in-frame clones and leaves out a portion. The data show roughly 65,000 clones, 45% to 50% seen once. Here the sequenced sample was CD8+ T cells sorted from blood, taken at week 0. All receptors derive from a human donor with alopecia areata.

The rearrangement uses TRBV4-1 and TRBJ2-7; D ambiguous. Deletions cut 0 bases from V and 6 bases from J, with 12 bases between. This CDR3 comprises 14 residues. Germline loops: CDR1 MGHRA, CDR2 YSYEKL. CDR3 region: CASSQDSGRGEQYF. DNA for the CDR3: TGCGCCAGCAGCCAAGATTCTGGTAGAGGCGAGCAGTACTTC.

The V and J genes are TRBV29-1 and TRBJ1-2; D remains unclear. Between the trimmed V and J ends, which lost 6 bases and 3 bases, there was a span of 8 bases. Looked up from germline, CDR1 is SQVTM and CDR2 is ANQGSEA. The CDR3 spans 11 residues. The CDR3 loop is CSVPVDYGYTF. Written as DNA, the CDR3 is TGCAGCGTACCAGTGGACTATGGCTACACCTTC.

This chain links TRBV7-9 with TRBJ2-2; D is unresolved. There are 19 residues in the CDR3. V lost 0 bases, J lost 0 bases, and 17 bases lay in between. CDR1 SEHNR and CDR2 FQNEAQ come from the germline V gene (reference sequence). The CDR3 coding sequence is TGTGCCAGCAGCTTAGCGTCGTCGGTGGGTAACGCGAACACCGGGGAGCTGTTTTTT. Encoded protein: CASSLASSVGNANTGELFF.

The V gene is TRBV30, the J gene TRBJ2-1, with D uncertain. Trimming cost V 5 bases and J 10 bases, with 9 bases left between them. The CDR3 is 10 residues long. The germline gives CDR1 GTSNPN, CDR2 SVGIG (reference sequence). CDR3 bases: TGTGCCTGGTCGGGCCAAGAGCAGTTCTTC. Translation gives CAWSGQEQFF.

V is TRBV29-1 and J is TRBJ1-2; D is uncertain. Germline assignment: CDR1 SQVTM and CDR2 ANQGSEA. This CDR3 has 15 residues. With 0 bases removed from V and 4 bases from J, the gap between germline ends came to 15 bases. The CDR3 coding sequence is TGCAGCGTTGAAGATATGGGCAGCTATGGCTATGGCTACACCTTC. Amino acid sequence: CSVEDMGSYGYGYTF.

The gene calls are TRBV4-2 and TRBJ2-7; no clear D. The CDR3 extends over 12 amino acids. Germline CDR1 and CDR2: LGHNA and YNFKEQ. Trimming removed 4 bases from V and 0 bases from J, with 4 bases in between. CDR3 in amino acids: CASSPGSYEQYF. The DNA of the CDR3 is TGTGCCAGCAGCCCAGGCTCCTACGAGCAGTACTTC.

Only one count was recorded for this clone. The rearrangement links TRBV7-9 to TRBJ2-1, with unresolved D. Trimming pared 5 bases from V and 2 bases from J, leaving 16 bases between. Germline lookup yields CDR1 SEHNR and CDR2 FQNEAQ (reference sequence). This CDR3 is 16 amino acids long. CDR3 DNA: TGTGCCAGCAGCCTCAAATCCGCCCCCCCCTACAATGAGCAGTTCTTC. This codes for CASSLKSAPPYNEQFF.

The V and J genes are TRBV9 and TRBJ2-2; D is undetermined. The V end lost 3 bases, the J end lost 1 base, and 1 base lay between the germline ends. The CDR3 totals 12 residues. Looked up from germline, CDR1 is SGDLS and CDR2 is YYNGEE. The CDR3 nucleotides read TGTGCCAGCAGCGGGAACACCGGGGAGCTGTTTTTT. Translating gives CASSGNTGELFF.

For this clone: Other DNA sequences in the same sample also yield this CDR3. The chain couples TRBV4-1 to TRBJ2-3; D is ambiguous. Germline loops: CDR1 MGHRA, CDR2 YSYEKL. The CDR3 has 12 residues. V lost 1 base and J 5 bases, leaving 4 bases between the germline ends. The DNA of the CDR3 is TGCGCCAGCAGCCAAGGGGGAGATACGCAGTATTTT. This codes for CASSQGGDTQYF.

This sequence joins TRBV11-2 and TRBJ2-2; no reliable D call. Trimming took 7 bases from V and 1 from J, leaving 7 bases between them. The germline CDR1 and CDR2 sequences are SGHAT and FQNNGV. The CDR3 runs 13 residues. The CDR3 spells CASNPRNTGELFF. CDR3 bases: TGTGCCAGCAACCCTCGGAACACCGGGGAGCTGTTTTTT.

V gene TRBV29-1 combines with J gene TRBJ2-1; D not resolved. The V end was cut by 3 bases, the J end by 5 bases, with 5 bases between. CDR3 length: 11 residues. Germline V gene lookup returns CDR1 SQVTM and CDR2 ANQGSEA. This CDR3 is CSVDGDNEQFF. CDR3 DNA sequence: TGCAGCGTTGATGGGGACAATGAGCAGTTCTTC.

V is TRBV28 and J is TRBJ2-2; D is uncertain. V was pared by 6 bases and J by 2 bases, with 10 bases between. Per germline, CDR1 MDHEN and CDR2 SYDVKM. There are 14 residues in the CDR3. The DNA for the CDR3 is TGTGCCAGCAGCATTTCCCCCAACACCGGGGAGCTGTTTTTT. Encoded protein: CASSISPNTGELFF.

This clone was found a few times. CDR3 bases: TGCAGCGCCGAGACAGCCAATGAGCAGTTCTTC. The encoded protein is CSAETANEQFF. This chain connects TRBV29-1 to TRBJ2-1; a weak D match, TRBD1 (5 bases). The V gene lost 7 bases and the J gene lost 6 bases, with 10 bases spanning the gap. The length of the CDR3 is 11 residues. Germline V gives CDR1 SQVTM, CDR2 ANQGSEA.

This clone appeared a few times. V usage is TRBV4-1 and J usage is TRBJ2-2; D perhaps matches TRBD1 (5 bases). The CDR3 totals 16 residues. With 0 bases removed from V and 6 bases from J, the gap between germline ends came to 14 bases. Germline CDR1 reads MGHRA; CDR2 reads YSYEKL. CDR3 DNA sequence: TGCGCCAGCAGCCAAGATCTGTTTAGGACATCCGGGGAGCTGTTTTTT. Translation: CASSQDLFRTSGELFF.

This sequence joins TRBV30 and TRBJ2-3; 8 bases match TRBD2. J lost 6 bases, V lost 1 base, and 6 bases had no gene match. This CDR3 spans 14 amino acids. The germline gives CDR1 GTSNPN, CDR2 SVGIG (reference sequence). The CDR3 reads CAWSGGAGEDTQYF. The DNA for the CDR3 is TGTGCCTGGAGTGGGGGAGCGGGAGAGGATACGCAGTATTTT.

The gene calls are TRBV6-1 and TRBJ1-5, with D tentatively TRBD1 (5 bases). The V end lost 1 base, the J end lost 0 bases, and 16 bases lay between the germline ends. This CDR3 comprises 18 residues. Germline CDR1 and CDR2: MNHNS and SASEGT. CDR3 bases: TGTGCCAGCAGTGAAGGATTCGGGGACTACTATAGCAATCAGCCCCAGCATTTT. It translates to CASSEGFGDYYSNQPQHF.

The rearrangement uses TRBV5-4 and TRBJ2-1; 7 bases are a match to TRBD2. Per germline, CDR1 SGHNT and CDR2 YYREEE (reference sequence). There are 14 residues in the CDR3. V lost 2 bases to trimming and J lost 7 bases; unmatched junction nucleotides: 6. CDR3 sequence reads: CASSFRGEVNEQFF. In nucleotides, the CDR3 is TGTGCCAGCAGCTTTCGGGGGGAGGTGAATGAGCAGTTCTTC. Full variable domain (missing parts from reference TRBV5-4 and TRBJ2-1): ETGVTQSPTHLIKTRGQQVTLRCSSQSGHNTVSWYQQALGQGPQFIFQYYREEENGRGNFPPRFSGLQFPNYSSELNVNALELDDSALYLCASSFRGEVNEQFFGPGTRLTVL.

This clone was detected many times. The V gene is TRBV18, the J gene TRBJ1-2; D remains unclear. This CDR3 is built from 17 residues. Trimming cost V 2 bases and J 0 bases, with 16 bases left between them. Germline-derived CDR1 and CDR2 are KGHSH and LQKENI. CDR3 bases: TGTGCCAGCTCACCATACTCTCCTTCCGAGACTAACTATGGCTACACCTTC. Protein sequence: CASSPYSPSETNYGYTF.

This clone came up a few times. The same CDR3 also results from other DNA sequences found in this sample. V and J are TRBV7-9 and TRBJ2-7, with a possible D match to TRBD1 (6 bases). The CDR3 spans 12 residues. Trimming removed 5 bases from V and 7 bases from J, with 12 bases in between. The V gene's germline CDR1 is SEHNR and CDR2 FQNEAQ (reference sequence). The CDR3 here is CASSPTGREQYF. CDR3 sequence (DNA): TGTGCCAGCAGCCCGACAGGACGAGAGCAGTACTTC. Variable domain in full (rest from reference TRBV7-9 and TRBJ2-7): DTGVSQNPRHKITKRGQNVTFRCDPISEHNRLYWYRQTLGQGPEFLTYFQNEAQLEKSRLLSDRFSAERPKGSFSTLEIQRTEQGDSAMYLCASSPTGREQYFGPGTRLTVT.

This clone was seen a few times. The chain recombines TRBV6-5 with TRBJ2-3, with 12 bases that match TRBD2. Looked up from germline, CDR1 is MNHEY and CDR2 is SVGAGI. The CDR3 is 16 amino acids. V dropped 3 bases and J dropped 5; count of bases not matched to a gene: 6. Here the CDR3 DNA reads TGTGCCAGCAGTTATAACCCGGGACTAGCGGGAGATACGCAGTATTTT. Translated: CASSYNPGLAGDTQYF.

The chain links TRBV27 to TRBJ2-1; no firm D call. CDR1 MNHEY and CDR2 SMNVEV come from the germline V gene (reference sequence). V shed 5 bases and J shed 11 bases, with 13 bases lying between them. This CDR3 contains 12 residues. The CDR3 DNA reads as TGTGCCAGCAGTCCAGTGGCGGATAAGCAGTTCTTC. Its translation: CASSPVADKQFF.

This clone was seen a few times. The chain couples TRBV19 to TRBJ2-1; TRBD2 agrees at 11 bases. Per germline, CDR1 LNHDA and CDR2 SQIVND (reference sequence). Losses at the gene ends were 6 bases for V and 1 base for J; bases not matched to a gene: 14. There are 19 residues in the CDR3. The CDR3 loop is CASRVGGLAGVRSYNEQFF. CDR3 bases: TGTGCCAGTAGGGTAGGAGGACTAGCGGGTGTGAGGTCCTACAATGAGCAGTTCTTC.

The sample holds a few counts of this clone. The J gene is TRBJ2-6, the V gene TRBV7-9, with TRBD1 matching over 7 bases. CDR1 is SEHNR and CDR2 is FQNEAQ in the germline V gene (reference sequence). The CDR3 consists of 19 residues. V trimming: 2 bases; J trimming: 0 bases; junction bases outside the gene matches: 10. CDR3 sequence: CASSLPLGQKGSGANVLTF. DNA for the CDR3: TGTGCCAGCAGCTTACCCCTGGGACAGAAAGGCTCTGGGGCCAACGTCCTGACTTTC.

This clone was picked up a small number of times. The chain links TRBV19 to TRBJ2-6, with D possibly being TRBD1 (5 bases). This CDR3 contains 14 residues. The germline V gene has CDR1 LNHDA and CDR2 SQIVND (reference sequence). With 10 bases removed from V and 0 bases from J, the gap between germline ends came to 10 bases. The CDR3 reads CATDTFSGANVLTF. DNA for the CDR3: TGTGCCACGGACACATTCTCTGGGGCCAACGTCCTGACTTTC. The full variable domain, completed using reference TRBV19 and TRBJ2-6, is DGGITQSPKYLFRKEGQNVTLSCEQNLNHDAMYWYRQDPGQGLRLIYYSQIVNDFQKGDIAEGYSVSREKKESFPLTVTSAQKNPTAFYLCATDTFSGANVLTFGAGSRLTVL.

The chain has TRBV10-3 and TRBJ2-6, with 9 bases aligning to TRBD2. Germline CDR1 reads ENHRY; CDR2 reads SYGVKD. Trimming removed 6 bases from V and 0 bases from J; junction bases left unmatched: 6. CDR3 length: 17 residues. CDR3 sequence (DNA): TGTGCCATCAGCCCCGGACTAGCGAGCTCTGGGGCCAACGTCCTGACTTTC. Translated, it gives CAISPGLASSGANVLTF.

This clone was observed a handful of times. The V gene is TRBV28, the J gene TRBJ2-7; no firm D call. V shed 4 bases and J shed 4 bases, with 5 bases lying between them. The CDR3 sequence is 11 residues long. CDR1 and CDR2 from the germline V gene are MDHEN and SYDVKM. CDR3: CASSWSYEQYF. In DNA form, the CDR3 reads TGTGCCAGCAGTTGGAGTTACGAGCAGTACTTC.

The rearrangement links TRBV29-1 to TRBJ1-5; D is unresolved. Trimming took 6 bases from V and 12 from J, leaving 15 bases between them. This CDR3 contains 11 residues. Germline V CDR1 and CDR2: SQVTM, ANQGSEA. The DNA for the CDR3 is TGCAGCGTCCCGACGGGAGTCGGCCAGCATTTT. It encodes CSVPTGVGQHF.